The entry below gives a single T cell receptor (beta chain) sequence along with its context. The CDR3 covers 13 residues. Trimming removed 6 bases at V and 3 bases at J, with 11 bases between. Per germline, CDR1 MNHEY and CDR2 SVGAGI. The data originate from a study of control samples from healthy donors and cancer patients. Produced via immunoSEQ multiplex PCR; TCRdb's table is partial and in-frame only. This sample has about 160,000 clones, with approximately 94% found just once. This clonotype originated in a man in his 60s with colorectal cancer. The chain links TRBV6-5 to TRBJ1-1; D unresolved. Material: PBMCs. The CDR3 bases are TGTGCCAGCAGACGAGGGTATGACACTGAAGCTTTCTTT. Translating it yields CASRRGYDTEAFF.